The 3 T cell receptor beta chains below were found in one sample sequenced in a study of T-cell memory formation after mild COVID-19. TCRdb re-called the 5' RACE reads through MiXCR, storing one row per CDR3 protein. The repertoire has 150,000 to 200,000 distinct CDR3 sequences, roughly 17% of them found once; the top ten carry about 2%. Sequenced sample: PBMCs or a T cell subset sorted from them (not recorded which). The source of these receptors is an adult woman who had mild COVID-19 (a few samples of this study predate the infection). Cell type and time point are not known.

V gene TRBV29-1 combines with J gene TRBJ2-3, with 8 positions matching TRBD1. This CDR3 has 13 amino acids. V trimming: 6 bases; J trimming: 2 bases; junction bases outside the gene matches: 4. Germline V lookup: CDR1 SQVTM, CDR2 ANQGSEA. The CDR3 loop reads CSVRQGPTDTQYF. As DNA, the CDR3 is TGCAGCGTGCGACAGGGGCCCACAGATACGCAGTATTTT.

This clonotype appeared a few times. The rearrangement uses TRBV12-3 or TRBV12-4 and TRBJ2-7; D is possibly TRBD1 or TRBD2 (5 bases each). V gave up 6 bases and J gave up 3 bases, with 15 bases separating them. This CDR3 contains 14 residues. CDR3 coding DNA: TGTGCCAGCAGCCGAGGGGTCGGTAACTACGAGCAGTACTTC. Translation gives CASSRGVGNYEQYF.

This rearrangement joins TRBV4-1 to TRBJ2-7; 7 nucleotides agree with TRBD1. The germline V gene has CDR1 MGHRA and CDR2 YSYEKL. CDR3 size: 15 residues. Losses at the gene ends were 0 bases for V and 5 bases for J; bases not matched to a gene: 7. CDR3 in DNA: TGCGCCAGCAGCCAAGATGAACAGGGGCTCAACGAGCAGTACTTC. Amino acids: CASSQDEQGLNEQYF.